This TCR beta chain came from a study of blood T cell repertoires in COVID-19. Germline CDR1 SGHAT, CDR2 FQNNGV. Deletions cut 3 bases from V and 3 bases from J, with 16 bases between. The CDR3 is 16 residues long. The repertoire was sequenced with immunoSEQ multiplex PCR; TCRdb's copy has only in-frame clones and lacks some. The profile shows 200,000 or so clones, more than 70% of them singletons. Sequenced sample: PBMCs or T cells enriched from blood (not recorded which). The sequence was obtained from a woman aged 40-49 years with acute COVID-19. This sequence joins TRBV11-2 and TRBJ2-3; TRBD2 is a possible D gene (7 bases). The CDR3 DNA reads as TGTGCCAGCAGCTTTTGGTCCGGGGGGCAGACAGATACGCAGTATTTT. This encodes CASSFWSGGQTDTQYF.